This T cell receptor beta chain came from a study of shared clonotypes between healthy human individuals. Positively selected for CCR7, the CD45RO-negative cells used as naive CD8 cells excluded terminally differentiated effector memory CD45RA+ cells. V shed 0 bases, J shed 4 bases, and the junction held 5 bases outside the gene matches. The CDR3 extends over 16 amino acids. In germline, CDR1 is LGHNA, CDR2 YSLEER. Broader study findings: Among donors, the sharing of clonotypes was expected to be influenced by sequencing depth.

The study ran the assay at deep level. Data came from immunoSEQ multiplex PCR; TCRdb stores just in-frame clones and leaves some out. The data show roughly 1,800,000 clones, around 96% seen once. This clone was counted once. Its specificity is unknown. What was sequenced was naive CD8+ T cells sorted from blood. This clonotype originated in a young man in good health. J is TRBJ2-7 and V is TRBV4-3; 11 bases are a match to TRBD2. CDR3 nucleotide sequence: TGCGCCAGCAGCCAAGATCTCCGGACTAGCGGGTACGAGCAGTACTTC. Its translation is CASSQDLRTSGYEQYF.